This T cell receptor beta chain was documented in a study of CD8 T cells in ankylosing spondylitis. A remark on this clonotype: The target antigen is unknown. The junction differs from germline at one of its ends, possibly a read error.

The CDR3 length is 15 residues. CDR1 and CDR2 from the germline V gene are DFQATT and SNEGSKA (reference sequence). Library preparation for TCR beta used quantitative 5'-RACE with molecular barcodes. TCRdb processed the 5' RACE reads anew with MiXCR; each CDR3 protein has one entry. The sample holds 200,000 to 300,000 distinct CDR3 sequences, under 30% seen once. Study-wide points: Some of the motif variants had earlier been found in reactive arthritis patients' fluid and blood.

This rearrangement joins TRBV20-1 to TRBJ2-1, with D possibly being TRBD2 (6 bases). This sequence was found in a male donor with ankylosing spondylitis or in good health (not recorded which). Sequenced material: blood, either unsorted or a sorted T cell fraction (not recorded which). The CDR3 is CCARVAGTSYNEQFF. As DNA, the CDR3 is TGCTGTGCTAGAGTGGCGGGGACCTCCTACAATGAGCAGTTCTTC.